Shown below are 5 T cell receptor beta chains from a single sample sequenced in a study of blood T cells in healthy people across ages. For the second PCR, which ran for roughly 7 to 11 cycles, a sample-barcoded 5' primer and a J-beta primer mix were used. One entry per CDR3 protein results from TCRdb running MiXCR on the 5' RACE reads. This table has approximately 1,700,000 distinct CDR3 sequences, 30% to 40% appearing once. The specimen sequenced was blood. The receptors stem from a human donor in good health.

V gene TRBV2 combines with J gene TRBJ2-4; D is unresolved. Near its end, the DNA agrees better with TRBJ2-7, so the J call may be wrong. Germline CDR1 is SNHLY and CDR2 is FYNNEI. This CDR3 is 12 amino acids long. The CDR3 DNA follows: TGTGCCAGCAGGGACGACATCTACGAGCAGTACTTC. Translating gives CASRDDIYEQYF.

CDR3 nucleotide sequence: TGCGCCAGCAGCCAACGACCAGCGGGGGGGGAAGATACGCAGTATTTT. This translates into CASSQRPAGGEDTQYF. The chain recombines TRBV4-1 with TRBJ2-3; 10 nucleotides agree with TRBD2. The CDR3 loop spans 16 amino acids. Looked up from germline, CDR1 is MGHRA and CDR2 is YSYEKL. Trimming at V came to 2 bases and at J to 5 bases, leaving 7 bases not matched to a gene.

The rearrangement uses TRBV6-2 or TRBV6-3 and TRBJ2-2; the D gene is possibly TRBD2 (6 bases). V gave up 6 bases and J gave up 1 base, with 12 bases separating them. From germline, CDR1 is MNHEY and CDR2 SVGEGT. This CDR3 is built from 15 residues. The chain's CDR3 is CASSKTGGNTGELFF. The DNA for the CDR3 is TGTGCCAGCAGCAAGACCGGGGGGAACACCGGGGAGCTGTTTTTT.

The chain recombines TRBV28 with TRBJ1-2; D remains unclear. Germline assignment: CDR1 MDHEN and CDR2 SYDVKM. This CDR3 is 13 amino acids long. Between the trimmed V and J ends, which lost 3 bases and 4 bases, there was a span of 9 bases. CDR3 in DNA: TGTGCCAGCAGTTTTCGGAGGACCTATGGCTACACCTTC. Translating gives CASSFRRTYGYTF.

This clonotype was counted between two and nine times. In DNA, the CDR3 is TGTGCCAGCAGTGAATTCAGCGGGGACTCCTACGAGCAGTACTTC. Encoded protein: CASSEFSGDSYEQYF. The V gene is TRBV6-1, the J gene TRBJ2-7; TRBD2 matches at 7 bases. Germline values: CDR1 MNHNS, CDR2 SASEGT. Trimming took 2 bases from V and 0 from J; bases not matched to a gene: 4. This CDR3 spans 15 amino acids.